This T cell receptor beta chain is drawn from a study of human T cells and chemical hapten exposure. Study-wide results and limits: DPC sensitization did not alter TCRs above 1 in 1000 frequency.

Unfractionated whole blood was the source from which total RNA was extracted. The library tagged each cDNA molecule with unique molecular identifiers. MiXCR, run by TCRdb on the reads, gives a single entry per CDR3 protein. The table lists around 120,000 distinct CDR3 sequences, less than 10% of them singletons, with more than 1.3% in the top ten. Germline CDR1 and CDR2: SGHAT and FQNNGV. V shed 0 bases and J shed 4 bases, with 9 bases lying between them. This CDR3 comprises 14 residues. Concerning this clonotype: Its antigen is unknown.

The chain couples TRBV11-2 to TRBJ1-1; the D is unclear. This receptor was obtained from a human donor in good health. Some clones in this sample may be carry-over from other donors' samples. Sequencing was carried out using whole blood. CDR3 loop: CASSLDLASTEAFF. The CDR3 DNA is TGTGCCAGCAGCTTAGATTTGGCGAGCACTGAAGCTTTCTTT. The complete variable domain, with remaining parts taken from reference TRBV11-2 and TRBJ1-1, reads EAGVAQSPRYKIIEKRQSVAFWCNPISGHATLYWYQQILGQGPKLLIQFQNNGVVDDSQLPKDRFSAERLKGVDSTLKIQPAKLEDSAVYLCASSLDLASTEAFFGQGTRLTVV.